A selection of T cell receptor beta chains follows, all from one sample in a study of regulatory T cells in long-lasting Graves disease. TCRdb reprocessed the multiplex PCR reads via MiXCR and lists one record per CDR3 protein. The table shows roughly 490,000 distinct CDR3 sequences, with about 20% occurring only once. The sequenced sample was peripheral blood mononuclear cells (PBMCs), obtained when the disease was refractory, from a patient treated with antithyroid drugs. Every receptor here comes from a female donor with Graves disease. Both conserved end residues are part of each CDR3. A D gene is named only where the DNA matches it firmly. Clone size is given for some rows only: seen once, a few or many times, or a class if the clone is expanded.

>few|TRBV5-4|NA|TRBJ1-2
CASKRRSDVNYGYTF
TGTGCCAGCAAACGGCGGTCAGACGTTAACTATGGCTACACCTTC
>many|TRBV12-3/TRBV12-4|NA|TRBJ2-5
CASTVGDRGETQYF
TGTGCCAGCACGGTTGGGGATCGGGGGGAGACCCAGTACTTC
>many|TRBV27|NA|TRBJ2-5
CASSFGRGQETQYF
TGTGCCAGCAGTTTTGGTAGGGGCCAAGAGACCCAGTACTTC
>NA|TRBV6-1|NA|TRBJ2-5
CASSPRTPGETQYF
TGTGCCAGCTCACCTCGGACCCCGGGGGAGACCCAGTACTTC
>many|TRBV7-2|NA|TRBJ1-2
CASIVGVTSAGAYGYTF
TGTGCCAGCATAGTTGGGGTTACCTCGGCGGGGGCCTATGGCTACACCTTC
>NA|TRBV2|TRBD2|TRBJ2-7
CASREIAGGRQYEQYF
TGTGCCAGCAGAGAGATAGCGGGGGGCCGTCAATACGAGCAGTACTTC
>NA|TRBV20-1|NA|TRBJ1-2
CSARYVQGSYNYGYTF
TGCAGTGCAAGATACGTACAGGGATCTTATAACTATGGCTACACCTTC
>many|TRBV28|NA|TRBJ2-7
CASSLKGTQYF
TGTGCCAGCAGTTTAAAAGGGACGCAGTACTTC
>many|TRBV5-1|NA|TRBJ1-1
CASSLSRNTEAFF
TGCGCCAGCAGCTTGTCGAGGAACACTGAAGCTTTCTTT
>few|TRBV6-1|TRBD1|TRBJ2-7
CASSPSGTGVGEQYF
TGTGCCAGCAGTCCGTCCGGGACAGGGGTGGGTGAGCAGTACTTC
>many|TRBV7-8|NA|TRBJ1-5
CASTQGRGANQPQHF
TGTGCCAGCACCCAGGGACGGGGGGCCAATCAGCCCCAGCATTTT
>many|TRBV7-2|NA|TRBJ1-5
CASSLAGGWVNQPQHF
TGTGCCAGCAGCTTAGCTGGAGGGTGGGTCAATCAGCCCCAGCATTTT
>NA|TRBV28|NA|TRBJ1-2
CASSPPVAGASGYTF
TGTGCCAGCAGTCCCCCGGTGGCGGGGGCGAGTGGCTACACCTTC
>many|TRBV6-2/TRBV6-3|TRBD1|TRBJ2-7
CASSYSGQGAYEQYF
TGTGCCAGCAGTTACTCGGGACAGGGGGCCTACGAGCAGTACTTC
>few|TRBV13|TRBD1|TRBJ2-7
CASSRQGAGVVQYF
TGTGCCAGCTCTCGACAGGGGGCGGGTGTTGTGCAGTACTTC
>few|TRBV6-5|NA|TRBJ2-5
CASSYGTAYQETQYF
TGTGCCAGCAGTTATGGCACCGCGTACCAAGAGACCCAGTACTTC
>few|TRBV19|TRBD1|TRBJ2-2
CASSSDRGAGELFF
TGTGCCAGTAGTTCGGACAGGGGGGCCGGGGAGCTGTTTTTT
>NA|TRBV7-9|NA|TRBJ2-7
CAIFKTDSYEQYF
TGTGCCATCTTTAAGACAGACTCCTACGAGCAGTACTTC